This TCR beta chain was identified during a study of Ad26.COV2.S vaccination and SARS-CoV-2 variants. Overall study context: The vaccine Ad26.COV2.S was put into the muscle once, or twice with 56 days between. General observations from the study: The placebo group had lower spike-specific TCR breadth than the vaccine recipients did.

The CDR3 spans 12 residues. The germline V gene has CDR1 MNHEY and CDR2 SVGAGI. Between the trimmed V and J ends, which lost 2 bases and 7 bases, there was a span of 8 bases. Some clones are missing from TCRdb's copy, which holds only in-frame ones; the method was immunoSEQ multiplex PCR. The data contain hundreds of thousands of clones, 80% to 90% of them singletons. A remark on this clone: Its antigen is currently unknown.

As to treatment: around 19 received Ad26.COV2.S at low or high dose, single or two shots; about 5 received placebo; per-sample allocation not given. After the first vaccine or placebo injection, samples were drawn on day 63. An Ad26 vector that expressed Wuhan-strain SARS-CoV-2 spike constituted the vaccine. This clonotype was sampled from a person between 18 and 65 years old who received the Ad26.COV2.S COVID-19 vaccine or a placebo. The genes are TRBV6-5 and TRBJ2-5; D not certain. The starting material was peripheral blood, obtained in a trial of Ad26.COV2.S vaccine versus placebo. The CDR3 DNA sequence: TGTGCCAGCAGTTACCCCCCCGGGACCCAGTACTTC. It is translated as CASSYPPGTQYF.